The rows below give T cell receptor beta chains drawn from one sample of a study of cytomegalovirus exposure and HLA in healthy donors. Libraries were prepared by immunoSEQ multiplex PCR; TCRdb keeps only in-frame clonotypes and omits some of them. The sample records 150,000 or so clones, 84% being singletons. The sequenced material came from PBMCs. The receptors shown here come from a man in his thirties or forties in good health and CMV-seropositive. Each CDR3 is given with its conserved first and last residue.

v_gene	j_gene	len	CDR3aa
TRBV9	TRBJ2-7	14	CASSVAGGTYEQYF
TRBV7-3	TRBJ1-5	15	CASSLTSGKAQPQHF
TRBV6-6	TRBJ2-1	12	CASTGLVFEQFF
TRBV29-1	TRBJ1-1	16	CSVVPQGFLGVTEAFF
TRBV7-2	TRBJ1-2	13	CASSAGPLYGYTF
TRBV30	TRBJ2-7	12	CAWTAGGLEQYF
TRBV9	TRBJ2-3	15	CASRGRTSDTDTQYF
TRBV10-3	TRBJ2-2	16	CAIRPPGLGFVGELFF
TRBV6-5	TRBJ2-5	15	CASSYRGGDRETQYF
TRBV7-9	TRBJ1-5	14	CASSSGGHNQPQHF
TRBV28	TRBJ2-7	14	CASSLSPSGYEQYF
TRBV28	TRBJ2-1	15	CASGQGGRLNNEQFF
TRBV6-5	TRBJ1-6	13	CASSREDNSPLHF
TRBV2	TRBJ2-5	14	CASSLGEAGETQYF
TRBV27	TRBJ2-7	14	CASSLSTSSHEQYF
TRBV4-1	TRBJ1-2	15	CASSQAGGIYYGYTF
TRBV19	TRBJ2-7	13	CASSINRAAEQYF
TRBV27	TRBJ1-2	15	CASSFRTESNYGYTF
TRBV6-9	TRBJ2-2	13	CASSYRTGRELFF
TRBV7-9	TRBJ1-2	15	CASSSAGTGNYGYTF
TRBV30	TRBJ2-3	17	CAWSGGTGKTRTNTQYF
TRBV6-5	TRBJ2-7	14	CASSPSDRPYEQYF
TRBV30	TRBJ2-7	15	CAWSDPGTGVTEQYF
TRBV7-3	TRBJ2-5	14	CASSSTGGGETQYF
TRBV5-1	TRBJ2-5	13	CASSPRGMETQYF
TRBV29-1	TRBJ2-3	18	CSVGRGTGASGNTDTQYF
TRBV5-6	TRBJ2-4	14	CASSPEGTGNIQYF
TRBV19	TRBJ1-2	14	CASSIAGQGHGYTF
TRBV6-5	TRBJ2-5	15	CASKPHSGGQETQYF
TRBV19	TRBJ1-2	15	CASSIPRTALWGYTF
TRBV15	TRBJ2-1	17	CATSIGQGARIDNEQFF
TRBV13	TRBJ2-7	13	CASSSQDEYEQYF
TRBV6-4	TRBJ2-3	15	CASSSGTGGTDTQYF
TRBV4-1	TRBJ1-6	17	CASSQDEGQLYNSPLHF
TRBV9	TRBJ2-3	15	CASSQGLAGTDTQYF
TRBV6-1	TRBJ1-1	14	CASSETGGDTEAFF
TRBV13	TRBJ2-7	14	CASKGGPGAYEQYF
TRBV5-6	TRBJ2-3	14	CASSFAGGTDTQYF
TRBV15	TRBJ2-1	17	CATRDTRLAGAYNEQFF
TRBV2	TRBJ2-4	15	CASSVGQAYKNIQYF
TRBV7-2	TRBJ2-3	15	CASSLGQGVTDTQYF
TRBV15	TRBJ1-2	13	CATSSEGAYGYTF
TRBV6-6	TRBJ2-7	13	CASSYDYPYEQYF
TRBV9	TRBJ1-2	14	CASSVEGVPEGYTF
TRBV10-3	TRBJ1-5	15	CAISPQGASNQPQHF
TRBV18	TRBJ2-7	14	CASSPDRSNYEQYF
TRBV5-1	TRBJ1-2	15	CASSLEGQGPYGYTF
TRBV5-6	TRBJ1-4	15	CASSPRGAPNEKLFF
TRBV7-2	TRBJ1-6	15	CASSSTLSGNSPLHF
TRBV9	TRBJ1-3	14	CASSAWTGGNTIYF
TRBV5-1	TRBJ2-1	16	CASSRSGTSSYNEQFF
TRBV28	TRBJ1-2	14	CASSPDRGNYGYTF
TRBV4-3	TRBJ2-1	19	CASSQDWGGRTGLYNEQFF
TRBV7-9	TRBJ2-5	14	CASSLGQREETQYF
TRBV5-1	TRBJ2-7	16	CASSLIRQGKAYEQYF
TRBV5-4	TRBJ2-1	14	CASSLGQGLNEQFF
TRBV15	TRBJ1-2	16	CATSRAQGRGSDGYTF
TRBV27	TRBJ2-6	15	CASGRTGAGANVLTF
TRBV13	TRBJ2-2	16	CASSLGSGGATGELFF